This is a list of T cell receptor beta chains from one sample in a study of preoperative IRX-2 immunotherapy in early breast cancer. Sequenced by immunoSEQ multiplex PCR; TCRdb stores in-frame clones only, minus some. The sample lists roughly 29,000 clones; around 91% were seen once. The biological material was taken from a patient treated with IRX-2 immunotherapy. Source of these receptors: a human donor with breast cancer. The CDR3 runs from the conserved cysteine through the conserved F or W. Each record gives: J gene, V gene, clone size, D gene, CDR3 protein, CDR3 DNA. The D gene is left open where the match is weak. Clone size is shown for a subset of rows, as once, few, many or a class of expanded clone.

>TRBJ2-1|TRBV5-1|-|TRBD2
CASSPGLGRVSVEQFF
TGCGCCAGCAGCCCCGGACTAGGCCGGGTCTCGGTTGAGCAGTTCTTC
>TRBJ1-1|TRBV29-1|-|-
CSARQTNTEAFF
TGCAGCGCTCGACAAACGAACACTGAAGCTTTCTTT
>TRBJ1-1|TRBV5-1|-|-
CASSLSGVGTEAFF
TGCGCCAGCAGCTTGAGCGGGGTGGGAACTGAAGCTTTCTTT
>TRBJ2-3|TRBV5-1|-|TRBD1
CASSLVGTGGADTQYF
TGCGCCAGCAGCTTGGTTGGGACAGGGGGCGCAGATACGCAGTATTTT
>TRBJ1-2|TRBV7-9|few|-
CASSLPKDNYGYTF
TGTGCCAGCAGCTTACCAAAGGACAACTATGGCTACACCTTC
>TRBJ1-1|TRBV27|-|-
CASKPGANRNTEAFF
TGTGCCAGCAAACCCGGAGCTAATAGGAACACTGAAGCTTTCTTT
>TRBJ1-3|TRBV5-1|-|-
CASSLEGNTIYF
TGCGCCAGCAGCTTGGAGGGAAACACCATATATTTT
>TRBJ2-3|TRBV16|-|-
CASTPEEGVLTDTQYF
TGTGCCAGCACCCCGGAGGAGGGCGTTCTAACAGATACGCAGTATTTT
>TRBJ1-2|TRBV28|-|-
CASSLFEGRGEGYTF
TGTGCCAGCAGTTTATTTGAGGGGAGAGGCGAGGGCTACACCTTC
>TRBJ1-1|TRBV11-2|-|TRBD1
CATGGQGDTEAFF
TGTGCCACCGGGGGACAGGGAGACACTGAAGCTTTCTTT
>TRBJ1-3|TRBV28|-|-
CASSFGRPSRTGNTIYF
TGTGCCAGCAGTTTTGGACGGCCGAGCCGAACGGGAAACACCATATATTTT
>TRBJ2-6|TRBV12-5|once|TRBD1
CASGSTGAGANVLTF
TGTGCTAGTGGTTCCACAGGGGCTGGGGCCAACGTCCTGACTTTC
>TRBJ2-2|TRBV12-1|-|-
CASSLPDGRMNTGELFF
TGTGCCAGCAGCTTGCCGGACGGACGAATGAACACCGGGGAGCTGTTTTTT
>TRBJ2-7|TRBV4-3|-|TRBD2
CASSPWGEGEQYF
TGCGCCAGCAGCCCCTGGGGGGAGGGCGAGCAGTACTTC
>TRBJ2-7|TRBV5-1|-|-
CASRDSYEQYF
TGCGCCAGCAGAGACTCCTACGAGCAGTACTTC
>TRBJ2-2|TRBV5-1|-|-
CASRARQGGANTGELFF
TGCGCCAGCAGGGCCCGGCAAGGAGGGGCCAACACCGGGGAGCTGTTTTTT
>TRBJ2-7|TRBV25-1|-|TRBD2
CASAISGTSGGDHYEQYF
TGTGCCAGCGCAATATCCGGGACTAGCGGGGGGGACCACTACGAGCAGTACTTC
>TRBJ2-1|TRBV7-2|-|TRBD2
CASSLLAGGFYNEQFF
TGTGCCAGCAGCTTACTCGCGGGGGGGTTCTACAATGAGCAGTTCTTC
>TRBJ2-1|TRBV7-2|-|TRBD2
CASSPLAGVLNEQFF
TGTGCCAGCAGCCCACTAGCGGGAGTACTAAATGAGCAGTTCTTC
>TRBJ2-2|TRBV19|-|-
CASSIQGGKLFF
TGTGCCAGTAGTATACAAGGCGGGAAGCTGTTTTTT
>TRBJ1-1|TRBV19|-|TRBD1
CASSNRGRNTEAFF
TGTGCCAGTAGTAACAGGGGTCGGAACACTGAAGCTTTCTTT
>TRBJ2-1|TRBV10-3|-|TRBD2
CAISEDLSGDNEQFF
TGTGCCATCAGTGAGGATCTTAGCGGGGACAATGAGCAGTTCTTC
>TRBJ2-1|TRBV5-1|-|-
CASSLGRDSVSYNEQFF
TGCGCCAGCAGCTTGGGCCGGGACTCCGTCTCCTACAATGAGCAGTTCTTC
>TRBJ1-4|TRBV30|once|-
CAWSRGVSEKLFF
TGTGCCTGGAGCAGAGGGGTCAGTGAAAAACTGTTTTTT
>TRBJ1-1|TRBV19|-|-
CASSIAGQLNTEAFF
TGTGCCAGTAGTATAGCCGGGCAGTTGAACACTGAAGCTTTCTTT
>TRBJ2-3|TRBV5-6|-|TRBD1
CASSSERTGGRTDTQYF
TGTGCCAGCAGCTCCGAACGGACAGGGGGCAGGACAGATACGCAGTATTTT
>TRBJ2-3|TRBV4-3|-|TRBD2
CASSQEGAGDEDTQYF
TGCGCCAGCAGCCAAGAGGGAGCGGGGGACGAAGATACGCAGTATTTT
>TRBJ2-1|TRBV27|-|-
CASTDRQETSHQRASYNEQFF
TGTGCCAGCACCGACCGACAGGAGACCTCCCACCAGCGGGCCTCCTACAATGAGCAGTTCTTC
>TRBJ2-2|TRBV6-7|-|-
CASSSSLEDNTGELFF
TGTGCCAGCAGTTCCTCTCTAGAAGATAACACCGGGGAGCTGTTTTTT
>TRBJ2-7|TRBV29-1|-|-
CSVEDLSSYEQYF
TGCAGCGTTGAAGATCTAAGCTCCTACGAGCAGTACTTC
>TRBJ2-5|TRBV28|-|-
CASSLIETQYF
TGTGCCAGCAGTTTAATAGAGACCCAGTACTTC
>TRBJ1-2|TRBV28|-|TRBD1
CASSSDRGRVGYTF
TGTGCCAGCAGTTCAGACAGGGGGCGCGTTGGCTACACCTTC
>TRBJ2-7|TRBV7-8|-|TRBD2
CASSASGNSYEQYF
TGTGCCAGCAGCGCTAGCGGGAACTCCTACGAGCAGTACTTC
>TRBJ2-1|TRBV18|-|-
CASSPSGTSTYNEQFF
TGTGCCAGCTCACCATCCGGGACTTCCACCTACAATGAGCAGTTCTTC
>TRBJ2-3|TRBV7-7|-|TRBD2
CASSLALAGSSSTDTQYF
TGTGCCAGCAGCTTAGCTCTAGCGGGGAGCTCTAGCACAGATACGCAGTATTTT
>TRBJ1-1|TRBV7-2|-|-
CASSLGLDAGEAFF
TGTGCCAGCAGCTTAGGGCTTGACGCTGGGGAAGCTTTCTTT
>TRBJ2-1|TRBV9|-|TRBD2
CASSAAGGRLNNEQFF
TGTGCCAGCAGCGCAGCGGGAGGGCGACTGAACAATGAGCAGTTCTTC
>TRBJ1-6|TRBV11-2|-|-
CASSPTPGTWDSPLHF
TGTGCCAGCAGCCCCACTCCGGGGACTTGGGATTCACCCCTCCACTTT
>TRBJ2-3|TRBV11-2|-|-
CASSLTDTQYF
TGTGCCAGCAGCTTGACAGATACGCAGTATTTT
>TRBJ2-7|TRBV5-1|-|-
CASNPDGRTGEQYF
TGCGCCAGCAACCCGGACGGCCGGACCGGTGAGCAGTACTTC
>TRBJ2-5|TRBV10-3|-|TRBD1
CAISFDRGRETQYF
TGTGCCATCAGTTTTGACAGGGGCAGAGAGACCCAGTACTTC
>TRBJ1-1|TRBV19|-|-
CASSPRWGPNTEAFF
TGTGCCAGTAGTCCCCGTTGGGGGCCCAACACTGAAGCTTTCTTT
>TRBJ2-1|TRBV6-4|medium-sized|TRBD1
CASSDSRDSSYNEQFF
TGTGCCAGCAGTGACTCTAGGGACAGCTCCTACAATGAGCAGTTCTTC
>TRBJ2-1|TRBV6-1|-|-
CASSEGLLEGEQFF
TGTGCCAGCAGTGAAGGCCTCCTAGAAGGGGAGCAGTTCTTC
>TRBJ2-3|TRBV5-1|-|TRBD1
CASSFQGASTDTQYF
TGCGCCAGCAGCTTTCAGGGGGCAAGCACAGATACGCAGTATTTT
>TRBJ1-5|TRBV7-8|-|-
CASSLWGESNQPQHF
TGTGCCAGCAGCTTATGGGGGGAATCCAATCAGCCCCAGCATTTT
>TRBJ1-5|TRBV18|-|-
CASSPGGRSNQPQHF
TGTGCCAGCTCACCAGGGGGCCGGAGCAATCAGCCCCAGCATTTT
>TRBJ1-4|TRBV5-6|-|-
CASSLAQGRTNEKLFF
TGTGCCAGCAGCTTGGCACAGGGAAGAACTAATGAAAAACTGTTTTTT
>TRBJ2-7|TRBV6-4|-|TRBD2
CASSESPPGTSRHEQYF
TGTGCCAGCAGTGAAAGTCCTCCCGGGACTAGCCGCCACGAGCAGTACTTC
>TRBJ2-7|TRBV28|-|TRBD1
CASSFRQGHEQYF
TGTGCCAGCAGCTTTAGACAGGGCCACGAGCAGTACTTC
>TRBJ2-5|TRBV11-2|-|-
CASSLDQVETQYF
TGTGCCAGCAGCTTAGACCAAGTGGAGACCCAGTACTTC
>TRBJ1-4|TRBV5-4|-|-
CASSQQGRGNEKLFF
TGTGCCAGCAGCCAACAGGGACGGGGTAATGAAAAACTGTTTTTT
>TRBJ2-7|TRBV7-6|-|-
CASSPMTGTYEQYF
TGTGCCAGCAGCCCGATGACGGGAACCTACGAGCAGTACTTC
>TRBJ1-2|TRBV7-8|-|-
CASSLGPRGAGVYGYTF
TGTGCCAGCAGCTTAGGACCGCGGGGGGCGGGGGTCTATGGCTACACCTTC
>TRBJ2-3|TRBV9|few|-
CASSLSGHFTDTQYF
TGTGCCAGCAGCCTGAGCGGGCACTTCACAGATACGCAGTATTTT
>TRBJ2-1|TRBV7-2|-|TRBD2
CASSLAAGGQVEQFF
TGTGCCAGCAGCTTAGCGGCGGGGGGGCAGGTTGAGCAGTTCTTC
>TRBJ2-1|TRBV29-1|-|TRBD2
CSVVGLADSYNEQFF
TGCAGCGTTGTGGGACTAGCGGACTCCTACAATGAGCAGTTCTTC
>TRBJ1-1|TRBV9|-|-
CASSVAIEVEYAFF
TGTGCCAGCAGCGTAGCTATTGAAGTGGAATATGCTTTCTTT
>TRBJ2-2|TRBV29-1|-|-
CSVGSSNTGELFF
TGCAGCGTTGGCAGCTCGAACACCGGGGAGCTGTTTTTT
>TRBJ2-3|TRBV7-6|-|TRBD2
CASTLGGATDTQYF
TGTGCCAGCACTTTGGGAGGGGCGACAGATACGCAGTATTTT